The 32 T cell receptor beta chains listed next were all sequenced from one sample in a study of cytomegalovirus exposure and HLA in healthy donors. Sequencing was performed with immunoSEQ multiplex PCR; in TCRdb, only in-frame clones are kept and a portion is missing. The repertoire includes fewer than 150,000 clones, about nine tenths of them detected once, and 1.5% to 2% sits in the top ten. The sequencing sample was made of PBMCs. The source of these receptors is a man between 18 and 35 years old in good health and CMV-seronegative.

The chain is built from TRBV10-1 and TRBJ2-7; 9 bases fit TRBD2. Germline loops: CDR1 WNHNN, CDR2 SYGVQD (reference sequence). The ends lost 8 bases at V and 1 base at J; junction bases unmatched: 18. The CDR3 extends over 18 amino acids. This CDR3 is CASPKTTSGETVSYEQYF. As DNA, the CDR3 is TGCGCCAGCCCTAAAACGACTAGCGGAGAAACAGTATCCTACGAGCAGTACTTC.

This chain links TRBV6-4 with TRBJ1-1, with 8 nucleotides matching TRBD1. CDR1 and CDR2 (germline): MRHNA, SNTAGT. J was trimmed by 4 bases and V by 8 bases; bases with no gene match: 9. The length of the CDR3 is 14 residues. CDR3 DNA sequence: TGTGCCAGCTCAGACAGGGGAGGGAGCACTGAAGCTTTCTTT. Residues: CASSDRGGSTEAFF.

The V call is TRBV18, the J call TRBJ1-1; TRBD1 matches 8 bases. The CDR3 loop spans 14 amino acids. Per germline, CDR1 KGHSH and CDR2 LQKENI. The J segment lost 0 bases and the V segment lost 5 bases, leaving 2 bases of the junction unmatched. CDR3 nucleotide sequence: TGTGCCAGCTCAGGACAGGGACTGAACACTGAAGCTTTCTTT. Amino acids: CASSGQGLNTEAFF. The variable domain in full, with the rest retrieved from reference TRBV18 and TRBJ1-1, is NAGVMQNPRHLVRRRGQEARLRCSPMKGHSHVYWYRQLPEEGLKFMVYLQKENIIDESGMPKERFSAEFPKEGPSILRIQQVVRGDSAAYFCASSGQGLNTEAFFGQGTRLTVV.

The chain uses TRBV2 and TRBJ1-5; 8 bases match TRBD1. After removal of 6 bases from V and 1 base from J, the junction contained 14 bases not matched to a gene. The V gene's germline CDR1 is SNHLY and CDR2 FYNNEI. This CDR3 spans 18 amino acids. The chain's CDR3 is CASRLTGVVGRSNQPQHF. CDR3 nucleotide sequence: TGTGCCAGCAGACTGACAGGGGTTGTAGGTCGGAGCAATCAGCCCCAGCATTTT.

The rearrangement links TRBV19 to TRBJ1-2; TRBD1 might be the D (5 bases). V lost 3 bases and J lost 3, with 11 bases in between. The CDR3 spans 14 residues. Germline V gives CDR1 LNHDA, CDR2 SQIVND (reference sequence). In DNA, the CDR3 is TGTGCCAGTAGTATTGGCGGCAGGGACTATGGCTACACCTTC. Translating it yields CASSIGGRDYGYTF.

The chain carries TRBV7-9 and TRBJ1-2, with 9 bases matching TRBD1. Germline values: CDR1 SEHNR, CDR2 FQNEAQ (reference sequence). Trimming cost V 1 base and J 2 bases; bases outside gene matches: 2. The CDR3 is 15 residues long. CDR3 in amino acids: CASSLGDRVNYGYTF. The CDR3 bases are TGTGCCAGCAGCTTAGGGGACAGGGTAAACTATGGCTACACCTTC.

The chain combines TRBV5-4 with TRBJ1-2; D is unresolved. V lost 0 bases and J 8 bases, leaving 11 bases between the germline ends. CDR3 length: 13 residues. CDR1 is SGHNT and CDR2 is YYREEE in the germline V gene (reference sequence). CDR3 amino acids: CASSLGVEGGYTF. CDR3 nucleotides: TGTGCCAGCAGCTTGGGTGTGGAGGGAGGCTACACCTTC.

This chain joins TRBV4-2 and TRBJ2-3; D is uncertain. This CDR3 spans 16 amino acids. CDR1 and CDR2 (germline): LGHNA, YNFKEQ. V lost 0 bases, J lost 3 bases, and 13 bases lay in between. The CDR3 DNA reads as TGTGCCAGCAGCCAAGAGACGACTTTTTGGACAGATACGCAGTATTTT. It is translated as CASSQETTFWTDTQYF.

The chain carries TRBV6-1 and TRBJ2-5, with 9 bases identical to TRBD1. Losses at the gene ends were 7 bases for V and 5 bases for J; bases not matched to a gene: 8. From germline, CDR1 is MNHNS and CDR2 SASEGT. The CDR3 totals 14 residues. The CDR3 loop is CASINRGLGETQYF. CDR3 DNA: TGTGCCAGCATAAACAGGGGGCTGGGGGAGACCCAGTACTTC.

The chain uses TRBV7-9 and TRBJ2-4, with 7 bases fitting TRBD1. With V trimmed by 1 base and J by 4 bases, 4 bases remained unmatched. CDR3 size: 15 residues. Germline assignment: CDR1 SEHNR and CDR2 FQNEAQ (reference sequence). CDR3 residues: CASSLVTGEKNIQYF. The CDR3 nucleotides are TGTGCCAGCAGCTTAGTAACAGGGGAAAAAAACATTCAGTACTTC.

This clone was picked up a small number of times. The V and J genes are TRBV5-1 and TRBJ1-2, with D hard to call. The germline V gene has CDR1 SGHRS and CDR2 YFSETQ. Trimming left V 4 bases short and J 0 bases short, with 19 bases between. The CDR3 covers 17 residues. As DNA, the CDR3 is TGCGCCAGCAGCCTCCGTGGAGGCATAGTATCTAACTATGGCTACACCTTC. Protein: CASSLRGGIVSNYGYTF.

V is TRBV5-1 and J is TRBJ2-5, with 8 positions matching TRBD1. The germline V gene has CDR1 SGHRS and CDR2 YFSETQ. The ends lost 0 bases at V and 4 bases at J; junction bases unmatched: 8. The CDR3 totals 16 residues. The CDR3 loop reads CASSLATGVGGETQYF. The CDR3, as DNA: TGCGCCAGCAGCTTGGCGACAGGGGTGGGTGGAGAGACCCAGTACTTC.

The gene calls are TRBV10-2 and TRBJ2-5; 11 bases agree with TRBD2. Germline V gene sequence: CDR1 WSHSY, CDR2 SAAADI. The CDR3 has 17 amino acids. V shed 4 bases, J shed 0 bases, and the junction held 7 bases outside the gene matches. The CDR3 nucleotides are TGCGCCAGCAGTGGATCGGGACTAGCGGAATACCAAGAGACCCAGTACTTC. It specifies CASSGSGLAEYQETQYF.

The chain employs TRBV7-2 and TRBJ1-4, with 7 positions matching TRBD1. The CDR3 totals 15 residues. V dropped 5 bases and J dropped 2; count of bases not matched to a gene: 5. Germline V gene sequence: CDR1 SGHTA, CDR2 FQGNSA. The CDR3 region has the DNA TGTGCCAGCAGCCAGACAGGGTTTACTAATGAAAAACTGTTTTTT. Amino acids: CASSQTGFTNEKLFF.

V gene TRBV7-9 combines with J gene TRBJ1-2; tentative D call: TRBD1 (5 bases). Germline assignment: CDR1 SEHNR and CDR2 FQNEAQ (reference sequence). V was shortened by 2 bases and J by 6 bases, with 16 bases between the two germline ends. The CDR3 runs to 15 residues. CDR3 sequence (DNA): TGTGCCAGCAGCTTACTAGGTCCGGGGGTGGATGGCTACACCTTC. Its translation is CASSLLGPGVDGYTF. Combining the CDR3 with reference TRBV7-9 and TRBJ1-2 gives the whole variable domain DTGVSQNPRHKITKRGQNVTFRCDPISEHNRLYWYRQTLGQGPEFLTYFQNEAQLEKSRLLSDRFSAERPKGSFSTLEIQRTEQGDSAMYLCASSLLGPGVDGYTFGSGTRLTVV.

This rearrangement joins TRBV4-3 to TRBJ1-5; D possibly corresponds to TRBD1 (6 bases). The CDR3 has 15 residues. Germline V gene lookup returns CDR1 LGHNA and CDR2 YSLEER. V lost 1 base and J lost 5, with 12 bases in between. Here the CDR3 reads CASSQGGRGYQPQHF. In DNA form, the CDR3 reads TGCGCCAGCAGCCAAGGCGGCAGGGGCTATCAGCCCCAGCATTTT.

The chain uses TRBV27 and TRBJ1-3; 9 bases agree with TRBD1. With V trimmed by 5 bases and J by 4 bases, 12 bases remained unmatched. CDR1 is MNHEY and CDR2 is SMNVEV in the germline V gene (reference sequence). The CDR3 is 17 amino acids. The CDR3: CASSTRDRVASGNTIYF. CDR3 DNA: TGTGCCAGCAGTACCCGGGACAGGGTGGCATCCGGAAACACCATATATTTT.

The J gene is TRBJ1-2, the V gene TRBV10-1, with a possible D match to TRBD1 (5 bases). The CDR3 contains 13 residues. Germline assignment: CDR1 WNHNN and CDR2 SYGVQD (reference sequence). V shed 3 bases and J shed 2 bases, with 7 bases lying between them. The CDR3 is CASSEGQNYGYTF. The CDR3 nucleotides read TGCGCCAGCAGTGAAGGACAAAACTATGGCTACACCTTC.

J is TRBJ2-4 and V is TRBV30; D is undetermined. V gave up 3 bases and J gave up 0 bases, with 15 bases separating them. CDR1 is GTSNPN, CDR2 SVGIG, per germline (reference sequence). This CDR3 spans 16 amino acids. As DNA, the CDR3 is TGTGCCTGGAGACGTTCAGTAGCAGTAGCCAAAAACATTCAGTACTTC. Amino acid sequence: CAWRRSVAVAKNIQYF.

The chain has TRBV5-1 and TRBJ2-3; TRBD2 matches at 7 bases. Trimming at V came to 1 base and at J to 4 bases, leaving 9 bases not matched to a gene. Germline CDR1 is SGHRS and CDR2 is YFSETQ. CDR3 size: 16 residues. The CDR3 is CASSLLGEGTSDTQYF. The DNA for the CDR3 is TGCGCCAGCAGCTTGTTGGGGGAGGGGACGTCAGATACGCAGTATTTT. Filled out from reference TRBV5-1 and TRBJ2-3, the complete variable domain reads KAGVTQTPRYLIKTRGQQVTLSCSPISGHRSVSWYQQTPGQGLQFLFEYFSETQRNKGNFPGRFSGRQFSNSRSEMNVSTLELGDSALYLCASSLLGEGTSDTQYFGPGTRLTVL.

The chain couples TRBV6-5 to TRBJ1-3; D not certain. This CDR3 spans 13 amino acids. V was pared by 6 bases and J by 0 bases, with 6 bases between. Germline lookup yields CDR1 MNHEY and CDR2 SVGAGI. The CDR3 sequence: CASSAGSGNTIYF. CDR3 DNA sequence: TGTGCCAGCAGCGCAGGCTCTGGAAACACCATATATTTT.

This clone appeared a few times. This sequence joins TRBV5-1 and TRBJ2-7; D ambiguous. Germline V gene data show CDR1 as SGHRS and CDR2 as YFSETQ. Trimming shortened V by 4 bases and J by 2 bases, and 7 bases separated the two germline ends. This CDR3 contains 12 residues. The CDR3 region is CASSRSAYEQYF. The CDR3 DNA is TGCGCCAGCAGCCGGAGCGCCTACGAGCAGTACTTC.

This sequence joins TRBV5-1 and TRBJ1-2, with TRBD1 matching 7 bases. The V and J ends lost 5 bases and 4 bases, in that order; junction bases with no gene match: 11. The length of the CDR3 is 15 residues. Per the germline V gene, CDR1 is SGHRS and CDR2 is YFSETQ. CDR3 amino acids: CASSSPGQYAYGYTF. The CDR3 DNA sequence: TGCGCCAGCAGTTCTCCGGGACAGTATGCCTATGGCTACACCTTC.

Concerning this clone itself: One junction end disagrees with the germline gene, perhaps due to a read error. The chain carries TRBV5-1 and TRBJ1-1; D is undetermined. The CDR3 is 14 amino acids. Germline V gene sequence: CDR1 SGHRS, CDR2 YFSETQ. The CDR3 region is CASSLAAGNSEAFF. The DNA for the CDR3 is TGCGCCAGCAGCTTGGCCGCGGGGAACAGTGAAGCTTTCTTT.

This clone was seen only a few times. The rearrangement links TRBV6-5 to TRBJ1-6; the D is unclear. This CDR3 comprises 14 residues. V was pared by 6 bases and J by 0 bases, with 6 bases between. CDR1 MNHEY and CDR2 SVGAGI come from the germline V gene. CDR3 loop: CASRMSSYNSPLHF. The CDR3 DNA sequence: TGTGCCAGCAGGATGAGCTCCTATAATTCACCCCTCCACTTT.

The chain uses TRBV13 and TRBJ2-1, with 12 bases matching TRBD2. The V and J ends lost 5 bases and 6 bases, in that order; junction bases with no gene match: 8. Germline CDR1 reads PRHDT; CDR2 reads FYEKMQ (reference sequence). The CDR3 has 16 residues. The CDR3 sequence: CASSRGLAGRGNEQFF. The CDR3 DNA reads TGTGCCAGCAGCAGAGGACTAGCGGGACGCGGCAATGAGCAGTTCTTC.

The chain recombines TRBV25-1 with TRBJ2-7; D is unclear. Germline lookup yields CDR1 MGHDK and CDR2 SYGVNS. This CDR3 spans 13 amino acids. Between the trimmed V and J ends, which lost 4 bases and 4 bases, there was a span of 11 bases. CDR3 residues: CASSARIPYEQYF. The DNA of the CDR3 is TGTGCCAGCAGTGCTAGAATCCCGTACGAGCAGTACTTC.

The J gene is TRBJ1-6, the V gene TRBV6-1; 8 positions match TRBD1. The V and J ends lost 1 base and 8 bases, in that order; junction bases with no gene match: 1. The CDR3 runs 14 residues. Germline assignment: CDR1 MNHNS and CDR2 SASEGT. The CDR3 sequence: CASSEGQGYSPLHF. The CDR3 bases are TGTGCCAGCAGTGAAGGACAGGGGTATTCACCCCTCCACTTT.

The rearrangement uses TRBV5-5 and TRBJ2-7, with 7 bases aligning to TRBD2. Germline CDR1 reads SGHKS; CDR2 reads YYEKEE (reference sequence). J was trimmed by 3 bases and V by 4 bases; bases with no gene match: 10. The CDR3 is 15 amino acids. This CDR3 reads CASSPRRGEGYEQYF. The CDR3 DNA reads as TGTGCCAGCAGCCCCCGTCGGGGGGAGGGCTACGAGCAGTACTTC.

This rearrangement joins TRBV6-5 to TRBJ2-7; D might be TRBD2 (5 bases). CDR3 size: 11 residues. Per germline, CDR1 MNHEY and CDR2 SVGAGI. V dropped 5 bases and J dropped 6 bases, with 8 bases sitting between them. The CDR3 sequence is CASSNGGEQYF. CDR3 sequence (DNA): TGTGCCAGCAGTAACGGAGGCGAGCAGTACTTC.

The rearrangement joins TRBV7-9 to TRBJ2-4; TRBD1 agrees at 7 bases. This CDR3 contains 13 residues. V was clipped by 5 bases and J by 14 bases; unmatched bases: 12. Germline assignment: CDR1 SEHNR and CDR2 FQNEAQ (reference sequence). DNA for the CDR3: TGTGCCAGCAGCAAACGATGGGACAGTTTAAAGTACTTC. Amino acids: CASSKRWDSLKYF.

This chain connects TRBV7-6 to TRBJ1-2, with D possibly TRBD1 on 6 matching bases. Trimming shortened V by 5 bases and J by 4 bases, and 11 bases separated the two germline ends. Germline CDR1 and CDR2: SGHVS and FNYEAQ. This CDR3 spans 13 amino acids. The chain's CDR3 is CASSRTGTYGYTF. As DNA, the CDR3 is TGTGCCAGCAGCCGTACAGGGACCTATGGCTACACCTTC.